The entry that follows covers one T cell receptor (beta chain) sequence. Assay used: immunoSEQ multiplex PCR; TCRdb lists only in-frame clones, some missing. The sample has about 180,000 clones; around 86% are singletons. This sample is part of a study of blood T cell repertoires in COVID-19. This CDR3 comprises 19 residues. Per the germline V gene, CDR1 is LGHDT and CDR2 is YNNKEL (reference sequence). The junction had 15 bases not matched to a gene; V was cut back by 4 bases and J by 0 bases. The clonotype originates from a woman in her 30s with active or convalescent COVID-19. This rearrangement joins TRBV3-1 (or the pseudogene TRBV3-2) to TRBJ2-1, with 7 bases matching TRBD1. The specimen was peripheral blood. In nucleotides, the CDR3 is TGTGCCAGCAGCCTCCGCATTGGACAGGTCAGAAGCTCCTACAATGAGCAGTTCTTC. It specifies CASSLRIGQVRSSYNEQFF.